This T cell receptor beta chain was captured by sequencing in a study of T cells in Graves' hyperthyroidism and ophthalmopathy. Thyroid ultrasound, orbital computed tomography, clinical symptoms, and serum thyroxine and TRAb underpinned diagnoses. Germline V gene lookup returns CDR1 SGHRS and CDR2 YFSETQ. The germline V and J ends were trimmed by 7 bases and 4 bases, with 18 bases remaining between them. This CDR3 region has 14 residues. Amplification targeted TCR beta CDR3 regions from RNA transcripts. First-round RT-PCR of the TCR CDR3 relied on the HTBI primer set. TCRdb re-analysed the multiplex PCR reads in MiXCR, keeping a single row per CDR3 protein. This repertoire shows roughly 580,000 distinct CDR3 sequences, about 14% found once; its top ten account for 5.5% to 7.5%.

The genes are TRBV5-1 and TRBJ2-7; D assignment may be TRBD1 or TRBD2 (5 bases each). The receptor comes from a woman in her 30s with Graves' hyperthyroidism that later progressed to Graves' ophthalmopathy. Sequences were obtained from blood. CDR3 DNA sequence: TGCGCCAGCCGGAGAACTAGGGACCTTTACGAGCAGTACTTC. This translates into CASRRTRDLYEQYF. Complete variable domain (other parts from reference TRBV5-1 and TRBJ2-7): KAGVTQTPRYLIKTRGQQVTLSCSPISGHRSVSWYQQTPGQGLQFLFEYFSETQRNKGNFPGRFSGRQFSNSRSEMNVSTLELGDSALYLCASRRTRDLYEQYFGPGTRLTVT.